These 21 T cell receptor beta chains came from one sample sequenced in a study of spatial heterogeneity in lung cancer (dated by TCRdb to about 2019). The library was built by means of 5' RACE. The instrument was a NextSeq 500. TCRdb redid the processing of the public reads, applying fastp at Q25 and MiXCR, and retained in-frame beta chains. Identical CDR3 proteins give one entry, which carries the most common genes and DNA. In all, the sample holds roughly 80,000 distinct CDR3 sequences, and under 8.5% of those were seen once. The top ten clonotypes cover roughly 6.4% of the sample. What this sample's time point label stands for: sample taken at primary tumor resection. Here the sequenced sample was PBMCs, taken at surgery. The receptors were gathered from a male donor with early-stage non-small cell lung cancer.

This clonotype was seen repeatedly, ten times or more. The rearrangement uses TRBV11-2 and TRBJ2-1, with 8 bases aligning to TRBD2. Trimming took 6 bases from V and 3 from J; bases not matched to a gene: 10. Germline assignment: CDR1 SGHAT and CDR2 FQNNGV. The CDR3 consists of 16 residues. CDR3 sequence reads: CASSYRLARDYNEQFF. The CDR3 DNA is TGTGCCAGCAGTTACAGACTAGCGAGGGACTACAATGAGCAGTTCTTC. The full variable domain, in which reference TRBV11-2 and TRBJ2-1 provide the parts outside the CDR3, is EAGVAQSPRYKIIEKRQSVAFWCNPISGHATLYWYQQILGQGPKLLIQFQNNGVVDDSQLPKDRFSAERLKGVDSTLKIQPAKLEDSAVYLCASSYRLARDYNEQFFGPGTRLTVL.

This clonotype was seen only a few times. The chain uses TRBV20-1 and TRBJ1-1; 7 bases line up with TRBD1. J gave up 3 bases and V 1 base, and 5 bases lay outside the gene matches. This CDR3 has 14 residues. Looked up from germline, CDR1 is DFQATT and CDR2 is SNEGSKA (reference sequence). CDR3 protein: CSARGAGGDTEAFF. In nucleotides, the CDR3 is TGCAGTGCTAGAGGGGCAGGGGGGGACACTGAAGCTTTCTTT.

The sample holds many counts of this clonotype. This chain joins TRBV12-3 or TRBV12-4 and TRBJ1-4; D call uncertain. The CDR3 runs to 15 residues. The ends were cut back, 1 base at V and 7 bases at J, with 13 bases in the middle. The chain's CDR3 is CASSLGGVGSEKLFF. CDR3 in DNA: TGTGCCAGCAGTTTAGGCGGCGTCGGGAGTGAAAAACTGTTTTTT.

This clonotype showed up just a few times. The chain joins TRBV3-1 to TRBJ2-3; D call uncertain. Germline CDR1 LGHDT, CDR2 YNNKEL (reference sequence). The V end was cut by 1 base, the J end by 3 bases, with 5 bases between. The CDR3 length is 13 residues. The CDR3 protein is CASSQVWTDTQYF. The DNA for the CDR3 is TGTGCCAGCAGCCAAGTTTGGACAGATACGCAGTATTTT.

This clonotype was picked up many times. The CDR3 loop is CASSIDSRRSGLNTEAFF. The DNA of the CDR3 is TGTGCCAGTAGTATAGATAGTAGAAGGAGCGGGTTGAACACTGAAGCTTTCTTT. This sequence joins TRBV19 and TRBJ1-1; D remains ambiguous. The CDR3 extends over 18 amino acids. V was shortened by 0 bases and J by 0 bases, with 17 bases between the two germline ends. Germline CDR1 reads LNHDA; CDR2 reads SQIVND (reference sequence). Full variable domain (remainder filled in from reference TRBV19 and TRBJ1-1): DGGITQSPKYLFRKEGQNVTLSCEQNLNHDAMYWYRQDPGQGLRLIYYSQIVNDFQKGDIAEGYSVSREKKESFPLTVTSAQKNPTAFYLCASSIDSRRSGLNTEAFFGQGTRLTVV.

There are a few counts of this clonotype. This chain uses TRBV29-1 with TRBJ2-7, with D possibly being TRBD1 (6 bases). The CDR3 contains 12 residues. Trimming cost V 4 bases and J 3 bases, with 10 bases left between them. Germline-derived CDR1 and CDR2 are SQVTM and ANQGSEA. The CDR3 nucleotides are TGCAGCGTTGGACCGACAGGCTACGAGCAGTACTTC. Translated: CSVGPTGYEQYF.

This clonotype appeared a few times. The rearrangement links TRBV4-1 to TRBJ2-7; perhaps TRBD1 as D (6 bases). Germline V lookup: CDR1 MGHRA, CDR2 YSYEKL. Trimming took 3 bases from V and 3 from J, leaving 21 bases between them. The CDR3 sequence is 17 residues long. The CDR3 bases are TGCGCCAGCAGCCACCCCCCGAGGAGCACAGGGAGCTACGAGCAGTACTTC. Amino acids: CASSHPPRSTGSYEQYF.

This clonotype was recorded a few times. The rearrangement uses TRBV10-3 and TRBJ2-7; D uncertain. CDR1 and CDR2 from the germline V gene are ENHRY and SYGVKD. The CDR3 spans 11 residues. Trimming cost V 11 bases and J 4 bases, with 12 bases left between them. The CDR3 is CAVRSRYEQYF. The CDR3 bases are TGTGCCGTCCGGTCGAGGTACGAGCAGTACTTC.

This chain uses TRBV2 with TRBJ2-7; D not resolved. Per germline, CDR1 SNHLY and CDR2 FYNNEI. The V and J ends lost 1 base and 0 bases respectively, with 10 bases between them. The CDR3 has 15 residues. The CDR3 loop is CASSEGTESSYEQYF. The CDR3 region has the DNA TGTGCCAGCAGTGAAGGGACGGAGAGCTCCTACGAGCAGTACTTC.

The sample holds many counts of this clonotype. V gene TRBV11-2 combines with J gene TRBJ1-2; 9 positions match TRBD1. This CDR3 has 12 amino acids. J lost 14 bases, V lost 4 bases, and 8 bases had no gene match. The germline gives CDR1 SGHAT, CDR2 FQNNGV. The CDR3 reads CASSSVLDRGTF. The CDR3 region has the DNA TGTGCCAGCAGCTCTGTTTTGGACAGGGGAACCTTC.

The sample holds many counts of this clonotype. V usage is TRBV27 and J usage is TRBJ1-2; D ambiguous. The germline CDR1 and CDR2 sequences are MNHEY and SMNVEV (reference sequence). Trimming took off 2 bases at V and 3 bases at J, with 10 bases between the two ends. This CDR3 is built from 14 residues. The CDR3 DNA sequence: TGTGCCAGCAGTTTAAGGCCCTACGACTATGGCTACACCTTC. This gives the protein CASSLRPYDYGYTF.

This chain links TRBV2 with TRBJ2-3, with D perhaps TRBD2 (6 bases). Germline values: CDR1 SNHLY, CDR2 FYNNEI. V was trimmed by 1 base and J by 3 bases, leaving 23 bases between them. The CDR3 loop spans 19 amino acids. The CDR3 DNA reads TGTGCCAGCAGTGAAGTCCTTGGCGGGATAGGAGTGAGAACAGATACGCAGTATTTT. As protein: CASSEVLGGIGVRTDTQYF. The variable domain in full, with the rest retrieved from reference TRBV2 and TRBJ2-3, is EPEVTQTPSHQVTQMGQEVILRCVPISNHLYFYWYRQILGQKVEFLVSFYNNEISEKSEIFDDQFSVERPDGSNFTLKIRSTKLEDSAMYFCASSEVLGGIGVRTDTQYFGPGTRLTVL.

This clonotype was found many times. The chain has TRBV5-1 and TRBJ2-5; D is possibly TRBD2 (7 bases). Germline V gene data show CDR1 as SGHRS and CDR2 as YFSETQ. V shed 7 bases and J shed 2 bases, with 15 bases lying between them. The CDR3 has 14 residues. The CDR3 spells CASRPGGPQETQYF. CDR3 DNA sequence: TGCGCCAGCCGCCCGGGGGGCCCTCAAGAGACCCAGTACTTC.

The gene calls are TRBV29-1 and TRBJ2-3; D is ambiguous. Trimming cost V 3 bases and J 2 bases, with 9 bases left between them. This CDR3 spans 13 amino acids. Germline V gene lookup returns CDR1 SQVTM and CDR2 ANQGSEA. The CDR3 DNA sequence: TGCAGCGTTGATGGATCTAACACAGATACGCAGTATTTT. It yields the protein CSVDGSNTDTQYF.

This clonotype has just a few counts. The chain recombines TRBV7-8 with TRBJ2-2; D gene ambiguous. The CDR3 extends over 14 amino acids. Per germline, CDR1 SGHVS and CDR2 FQNEAQ. The V gene lost 0 bases and the J gene lost 2 bases, with 4 bases spanning the gap. Here the CDR3 reads CASSLASNTGELFF. CDR3 DNA: TGTGCCAGCAGCTTAGCCAGCAACACCGGGGAGCTGTTTTTT.

This clonotype was observed at least ten times. V and J are TRBV4-1 and TRBJ2-7; no reliable D call. The CDR3 runs 14 residues. V was cut by 5 bases and J by 2 bases, with 13 bases left in between. CDR1 MGHRA and CDR2 YSYEKL come from the germline V gene. The CDR3 bases are TGCGCCAGCAGCAGTACGGCCGCGACCTACGAGCAGTACTTC. This translates into CASSSTAATYEQYF.

In this sample, this clonotype turned up many times. This chain connects TRBV29-1 to TRBJ2-1; 12 nucleotides match TRBD2. The CDR3 spans 14 residues. Germline CDR1 SQVTM, CDR2 ANQGSEA. The junction had 5 bases not matched to a gene; V was cut back by 4 bases and J by 7 bases. CDR3 loop: CSVVGLAGKNEQFF. DNA of the CDR3: TGCAGCGTTGTCGGACTAGCGGGAAAGAATGAGCAGTTCTTC.

As for this clonotype: At one end, the junction sequence differs from germline, possibly due to a read error. The chain employs TRBV5-1 and TRBJ1-1; no definite D call. CDR3 length: 14 residues. Germline CDR1 reads SGHRS; CDR2 reads YFSETQ. CDR3 amino acids: CASSLNTGNTEASF. Written as DNA, the CDR3 is TGCGCCAGCAGCTTGAATACGGGGAACACTGAAGCTTCCTTT.

In this sample, this clonotype turned up many times. The chain employs TRBV6-2 or TRBV6-3 and TRBJ2-7; D unclear. CDR1 and CDR2 (germline): MNHEY, SVGEGT. The germline V and J ends were trimmed by 6 bases and 2 bases, with 8 bases remaining between them. The CDR3 spans 12 residues. The CDR3 is CASSFGPYEQYF. In DNA, the CDR3 is TGTGCCAGCAGCTTCGGTCCCTACGAGCAGTACTTC.

This clonotype occurred a few times. The chain employs TRBV11-2 and TRBJ2-5; D is possibly TRBD2 (5 bases). Trimming removed 5 bases from V and 0 bases from J, with 16 bases in between. The CDR3 runs to 16 residues. Germline loops: CDR1 SGHAT, CDR2 FQNNGV. Here the CDR3 DNA reads TGTGCCAGCAGCCCCACAACAGCTAGCTACCAAGAGACCCAGTACTTC. Translation: CASSPTTASYQETQYF.

The table lists this clonotype with a few counts. The chain carries TRBV6-2 or TRBV6-3 and TRBJ2-1, with 9 bases identical to TRBD1. V was clipped by 4 bases and J by 6 bases; unmatched bases: 7. The germline V gene has CDR1 MNHEY and CDR2 SVGEGT. This CDR3 has 15 residues. The CDR3 here is CASSSWTGEGNEQFF. CDR3 in DNA: TGTGCCAGCAGTTCCTGGACAGGGGAGGGCAATGAGCAGTTCTTC.